This TCR beta chain came from a study of shared clonotypes between healthy human individuals. General study results and limits: Between a handful of donors, naive CD4 clonotypes were shared at a level of around 5.2%. Sorted-subset sequencing was shown by rarefaction to be incomplete despite large depth. The four-donor shared clonotypes exceeded non-shared clonotypes in generation probability, with non-shared ones scoring lower.

Each PCR replicate from the sorted subsets contained approximately 0.2 ug DNA, which is some 32,000 T cell genomes. Profiling relied on immunoSEQ multiplex PCR, and the TCRdb table lists in-frame clones only, not all of them. Among about 750,000 clones, almost 95% were seen once, and the ten largest hold approximately 25%. This clone was seen once. Its antigen is not identified. CD45RO-negative cells were positively selected for CCR7, leaving out terminally differentiated effector memory CD45RA+ cells. The V end lost 0 bases, the J end lost 4 bases, and 14 bases lay between the germline ends. Germline-derived CDR1 and CDR2 are SGHDT and YYEEEE. The CDR3 sequence is 15 residues long.

The chain uses TRBV5-6 and TRBJ2-7; D not resolved. This clonotype originated in a man aged 25 to 45 in good health. The sequencing input was naive CD8+ T cells sorted from blood. The CDR3 protein is CASSLAGLGLYEQYF. Written as DNA, the CDR3 is TGTGCCAGCAGCTTGGCCGGATTGGGTCTATACGAGCAGTACTTC.